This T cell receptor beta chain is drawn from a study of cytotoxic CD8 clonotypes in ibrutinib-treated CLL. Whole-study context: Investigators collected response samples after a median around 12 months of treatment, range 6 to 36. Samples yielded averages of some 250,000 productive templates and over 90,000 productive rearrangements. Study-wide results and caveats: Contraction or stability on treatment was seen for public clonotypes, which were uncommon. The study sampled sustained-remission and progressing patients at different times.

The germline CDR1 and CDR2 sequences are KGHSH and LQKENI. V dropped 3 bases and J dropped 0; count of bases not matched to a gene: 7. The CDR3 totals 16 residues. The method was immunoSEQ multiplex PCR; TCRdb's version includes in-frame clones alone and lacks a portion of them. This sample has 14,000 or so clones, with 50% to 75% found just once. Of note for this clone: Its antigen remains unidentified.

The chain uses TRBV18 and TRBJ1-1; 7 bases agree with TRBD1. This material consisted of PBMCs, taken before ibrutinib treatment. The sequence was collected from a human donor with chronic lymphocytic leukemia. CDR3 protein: CASSPRQGMMNTEAFF. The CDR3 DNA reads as TGTGCCAGCTCACCGCGACAGGGTATGATGAACACTGAAGCTTTCTTT.